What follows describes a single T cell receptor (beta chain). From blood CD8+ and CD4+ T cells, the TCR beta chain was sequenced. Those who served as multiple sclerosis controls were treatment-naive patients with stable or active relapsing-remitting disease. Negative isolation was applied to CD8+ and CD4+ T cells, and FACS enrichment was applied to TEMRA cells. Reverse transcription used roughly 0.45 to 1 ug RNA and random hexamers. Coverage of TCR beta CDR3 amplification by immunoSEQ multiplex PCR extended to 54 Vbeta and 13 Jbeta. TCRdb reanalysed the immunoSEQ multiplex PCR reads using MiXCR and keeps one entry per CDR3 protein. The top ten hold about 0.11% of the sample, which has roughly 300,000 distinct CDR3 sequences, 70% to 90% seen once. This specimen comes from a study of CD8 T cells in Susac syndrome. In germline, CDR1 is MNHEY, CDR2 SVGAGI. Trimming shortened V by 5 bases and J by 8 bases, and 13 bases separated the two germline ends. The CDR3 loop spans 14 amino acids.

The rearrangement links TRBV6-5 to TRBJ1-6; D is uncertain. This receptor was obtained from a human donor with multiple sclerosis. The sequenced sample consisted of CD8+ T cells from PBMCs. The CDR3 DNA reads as TGTGCCAGCAGTCTGACCGCAATGGATTCACCCCTCCACTTT. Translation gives CASSLTAMDSPLHF.